These 8 T cell receptor beta chains were sequenced from one sample in a study of cytomegalovirus exposure and HLA in healthy donors. The PCR made use of 60 Vbeta and 13 Jbeta primers. Sequenced by immunoSEQ multiplex PCR; TCRdb stores in-frame clones only, minus some. This table holds tens of thousands of clones, roughly a tenth found once. Sequenced: PBMCs. These receptor sequences come from a man in his sixties in good health and CMV-seropositive.

The chain recombines TRBV2 with TRBJ2-2; TRBD1 might be the D (5 bases). The CDR3 is 13 residues long. Germline V gene data show CDR1 as SNHLY and CDR2 as FYNNEI. Deletions cut 6 bases from V and 4 bases from J, with 9 bases between. The CDR3 protein is CASSVQGTGELFF. As DNA, the CDR3 is TGTGCCAGCAGCGTTCAGGGCACCGGGGAGCTGTTTTTT.

This chain links TRBV5-1 with TRBJ1-1; TRBD1 is a possible D gene (6 bases). V was cut by 2 bases and J by 1 base, with 15 bases left in between. The CDR3 has 16 amino acids. Germline assignment: CDR1 SGHRS and CDR2 YFSETQ. The CDR3 DNA follows: TGCGCCAGCAGCTTCCGGGACATTAGTACGAACACTGAAGCTTTCTTT. Amino acid sequence: CASSFRDISTNTEAFF.

The gene calls are TRBV7-2 and TRBJ1-5; TRBD1 might be the D (6 bases). Trimming cost V 4 bases and J 4 bases, with 8 bases left between them. Germline-derived CDR1 and CDR2 are SGHTA and FQGNSA. CDR3 size: 13 residues. CDR3 amino acids: CASSSTGNQPQHF. CDR3 nucleotides: TGTGCCAGCAGCTCCACAGGGAATCAGCCCCAGCATTTT.

This rearrangement joins TRBV5-4 to TRBJ2-1; perhaps TRBD1 as D (6 bases). The CDR3 is made up of 16 amino acids. The germline V gene encodes CDR1 SGHNT and CDR2 YYREEE (reference sequence). Trimming cost V 4 bases and J 4 bases, with 18 bases left between them. This CDR3 is CASSATGTPSYNEQFF. The CDR3 coding sequence is TGTGCCAGCAGCGCGACCGGGACACCCTCTTACAATGAGCAGTTCTTC.

This clone appeared a few times. The chain carries TRBV29-1 and TRBJ2-7; 11 bases align to TRBD2. Germline V gene sequence: CDR1 SQVTM, CDR2 ANQGSEA. CDR3 length equals 14 residues. J lost 2 bases, V lost 5 bases, and 5 bases had no gene match. The chain's CDR3 is CSVLTSGKPYEQYF. Written as DNA, the CDR3 is TGCAGCGTTCTGACTAGCGGGAAACCCTACGAGCAGTACTTC.

The chain uses TRBV30 and TRBJ1-1; 11 bases line up with TRBD1. The CDR3 length is 12 residues. Germline V gene lookup returns CDR1 GTSNPN and CDR2 SVGIG (reference sequence). The CDR3 reads CAGDRGIAEAFF. The CDR3 DNA is TGTGCGGGGGACAGGGGGATCGCTGAAGCTTTCTTT. Full variable domain (missing parts from reference TRBV30 and TRBJ1-1): SQTIHQWPATLVQPVGSPLSLECTVEGTSNPNLYWYRQAAGRGLQLLFYSVGIGQISSEVPQNLSASRPQDRQFILSSKKLLLSDSGFYLCAGDRGIAEAFFGQGTRLTVV.

The gene calls are TRBV5-1 and TRBJ2-7; 10 bases agree with TRBD2. V lost 3 bases, J lost 4 bases, and 4 bases stayed unmatched. Germline V gives CDR1 SGHRS, CDR2 YFSETQ. The CDR3 is made up of 14 amino acids. The chain's CDR3 is CASSSTSGAYEQYV. The DNA for the CDR3 is TGCGCCAGCAGCTCTACTAGCGGGGCTTACGAGCAGTACGTC.

The chain is built from TRBV5-1 and TRBJ2-2; 8 bases map to TRBD2. The CDR3 has 16 residues. V was pared by 0 bases and J by 7 bases, with 8 bases of the junction left unmatched. Germline V gene data show CDR1 as SGHRS and CDR2 as YFSETQ. In nucleotides, the CDR3 is TGCGCCAGCAGCTTGGACACCGGGGGGGCCCACGGGGAGCTGTTTTTT. Amino acids: CASSLDTGGAHGELFF.